These T cell receptor beta chains were read from a single sample in a study of T-cell reconstitution after alpha-beta-depleted transplantation in children. MiXCR was run by TCRdb on the PCR reads, yielding one entry per CDR3 protein. This sample yields 80,000 to 95,000 distinct CDR3 sequences, of which 7% to 10% are seen a single time; approximately 6.6% belongs to the top ten. The starting material was PBMCs from the stem cell graft donor, obtained from the stem cell graft. The receptors were sampled from a human donor who donated a stem cell graft to a child with congenital amegakaryocytic thrombocytopenia. The CDR3 runs from the conserved cysteine through the conserved F or W. D genes are given only for firm matches. Expanded clones are given a class, and other clones once, few, many or no size at all.

clone size	J gene	V gene	D gene	CDR3 DNA	CDR3 protein
many	TRBJ2-1	TRBV5-1	TRBD1	TGCGCCAGCAGCACGGGGGACAGGGGGATCTCCTACAATGAGCAGTTCTTC	CASSTGDRGISYNEQFF
-	TRBJ2-3	TRBV11-2	TRBD1	TGTGCCACAACGACAGGGGGCCCAGATACGCAGTATTTT	CATTTGGPDTQYF
-	TRBJ2-6	TRBV20-1	-	TGCAGTGCCACCATCCAGGGAACCGGGGCCAACGTCCTGACTTTC	CSATIQGTGANVLTF
many	TRBJ2-1	TRBV4-1	TRBD2	TGCGCCAGCAGCCAAGAAAGCGGGCTAGCGGGAGTAAATGAGCAGTTCTTC	CASSQESGLAGVNEQFF
many	TRBJ2-7	TRBV12-3/TRBV12-4	-	TGTGCCAGCAGCCTGGTTGCTACCTACGAGCAGTACTTC	CASSLVATYEQYF
many	TRBJ2-3	TRBV12-3/TRBV12-4	-	TGTGCCAGCAGTTCGGGACCCGGGACAGATACGCAGTATTTT	CASSSGPGTDTQYF
-	TRBJ1-2	TRBV3-1	-	TGTGCCAGCAGCCATCCCCAGGGTACGACTTCCTCTGGCTACACCTTC	CASSHPQGTTSSGYTF
many	TRBJ2-1	TRBV29-1	TRBD2	TGCAGCGTTGAAAGCGGGGACGGGGGGTTCTTC	CSVESGDGGFF
many	TRBJ2-3	TRBV5-1	TRBD2	TGCGCCAGCAGCTTGGAACTAGCGGGCACAGATACGCAGTATTTT	CASSLELAGTDTQYF
many	TRBJ2-7	TRBV20-1	TRBD1	TGCAGTGCTAGAAGACCGGGACAGGCCCCCTACGAGCAGTACTTC	CSARRPGQAPYEQYF
many	TRBJ2-7	TRBV10-3	-	TGTGCCATCAGTGAGTCCACCGGGAGCTACGAGCAGTACTTC	CAISESTGSYEQYF
many	TRBJ1-5	TRBV5-8	-	TGTGCCAGCAGCTTGCAGGGGTATAGCAATCAGCCCCAGCATTTT	CASSLQGYSNQPQHF
many	TRBJ2-1	TRBV7-2	TRBD1	TGTGCCAGCAGCCTCCCCTACAGGGGGCCTATCTACAATGAGCAGTTCTTC	CASSLPYRGPIYNEQFF
many	TRBJ1-6	TRBV5-1	-	TGCGCCAGCAGCTTGTCCGAGAGCTCCTATAATTCACCCCTCCACTTT	CASSLSESSYNSPLHF
many	TRBJ1-4	TRBV5-1	TRBD1	TGCGCCAGCAGCCCGGACAGGGTTGAGGAAAAACTGTTTTTT	CASSPDRVEEKLFF
many	TRBJ2-1	TRBV5-4	TRBD1	TGTGCCAGCAGTATTTCGACAGGGGATCCGTCCAATGAGCAGTTCTTC	CASSISTGDPSNEQFF
few	TRBJ1-6	TRBV12-3/TRBV12-4	-	TGTGCCAGCAGTCCGGACCGCAATTCACCCCTCCACTTT	CASSPDRNSPLHF
many	TRBJ1-1	TRBV5-8	-	TGTGCCAGCAGCCTACTGGGCAGGCCCTTCCAGAACACTGAAGCTTTCTTT	CASSLLGRPFQNTEAFF
many	TRBJ2-5	TRBV20-1	TRBD2	TGCAGTGCTCCGACCGGGACTAGCGGGAGTTGGAAAGAGACCCAGTACTTC	CSAPTGTSGSWKETQYF
many	TRBJ1-5	TRBV5-6	TRBD1	TGTGCCAGCAGCTTGGCCACGACAGGGGGACAGCCCCAGCATTTT	CASSLATTGGQPQHF
many	TRBJ2-2	TRBV4-1	TRBD2	TGCGCCAGCAGCCCCGACTGGAGGCCGGGACTAGCGGGGAGAACGAACACCGGGGAGCTGTTTTTT	CASSPDWRPGLAGRTNTGELFF
-	TRBJ2-7	TRBV28	TRBD1	TGTGCCAGCGGTTACAGGGGGGTGCAGCAGAGCTTC	CASGYRGVQQSF
many	TRBJ1-1	TRBV27	TRBD1	TGTGCCAGCCAGGGACAGATGAACACTGAAGCTTTCTTT	CASQGQMNTEAFF
many	TRBJ2-3	TRBV18	TRBD1	TGTGCCAGCTCATCAATCCGGGACAGGGGATCAGATACGCAGTATTTT	CASSSIRDRGSDTQYF
few	TRBJ2-5	TRBV7-7	TRBD1	TGTGCCAGCAGCGAGGGGACAGGGACAGAGACCCAGTACTTC	CASSEGTGTETQYF
many	TRBJ2-5	TRBV9	-	TGTGCCAGCAGCGCTGGGGTCTCCCAACGAGAGACCCAGTACTTC	CASSAGVSQRETQYF
-	TRBJ2-1	TRBV19	TRBD2	TGTGCCAGTAGTGGGCGGGAGGTCAGGGAGTACAATGAGCAGTTCTTC	CASSGREVREYNEQFF
few	TRBJ1-1	TRBV5-1	TRBD1	TGCGCCAGCAGCTTGGATCTTCGACAGGGGGCAGGGGTGAACACTGAAGCTTTCTTT	CASSLDLRQGAGVNTEAFF
many	TRBJ2-5	TRBV20-1	TRBD2	TGCAGTGCTAACCCAGCTAGCGGGGGGTCATGGGAGACCCAGTACTTC	CSANPASGGSWETQYF
many	TRBJ1-1	TRBV12-3/TRBV12-4	-	TGTGCCAGCACAGGGGTCGTGAACACTGAAGCTTTCTTT	CASTGVVNTEAFF
many	TRBJ1-5	TRBV12-3/TRBV12-4	-	TGTGCCAGCAGTTTAGAACCGAGCAATCAGCCCCAGCATTTT	CASSLEPSNQPQHF
-	TRBJ2-3	TRBV27	-	TGTGCCAGCAGTTTCGCCGATACGCAGTATTTT	CASSFADTQYF
-	TRBJ1-5	TRBV30	-	TGTGCCTGGAGTGTACCCTCAATTTCGGGGAATCAGCCCCAGCATTTT	CAWSVPSISGNQPQHF
many	TRBJ2-7	TRBV5-1	-	TGCGCCAGCAGCGGCGGGGTGGACTACGAGCAGTACTTC	CASSGGVDYEQYF
few	TRBJ2-2	TRBV5-1	-	TGCGCCAGCAGCCGGGGACCGGGGACCGGGGAGCTGTTTTTT	CASSRGPGTGELFF
many	TRBJ1-1	TRBV29-1	-	TGCAGCGTTGGGAGGGGAAACGATGAAGCTTTCTTT	CSVGRGNDEAFF
many	TRBJ1-4	TRBV28	-	TGTGCCAGTATCCCGGCCCTTAATGAAAAACTGTTTTTT	CASIPALNEKLFF
many	TRBJ2-2	TRBV7-3	-	TGTGCCAGCAGCCCCGGACTTTCGGCCGGGGAGCTGTTTTTT	CASSPGLSAGELFF
many	TRBJ2-1	TRBV5-1	-	TGCGCCAGCAGCTTGTATGAGGGGCGTCGGCAATGGGAGCAGTTCTTC	CASSLYEGRRQWEQFF
many	TRBJ2-1	TRBV7-9	-	TGTGCCAGCAGCCTAAACAATGAGCAGTTCTTC	CASSLNNEQFF
many	TRBJ1-1	TRBV27	-	TGTGCCAGCAGTTTCTCCCAAAACACTGAAGCTTTCTTT	CASSFSQNTEAFF